Each of the 18 T cell receptor beta chains below was sequenced from the same sample in a study of blood T cell repertoires in COVID-19 (dated by TCRdb to about 2020). Library preparation was by the immunoSEQ multiplex PCR assay. The clones in this table, taken by TCRdb from immuneACCESS, are in-frame only. Not every clone is retained; where verified, under half of the shortfall comes from an unresolved V gene, and the cause of the rest is unknown. Within this sample are about 300,000 clones, with roughly 91% of them counted one time only. The ten largest clones add up to about 1.7% of the sample. Specimen: peripheral blood. The source of these receptors is a woman between 25 and 40 years old with COVID-19, enrolled during active disease.

CDR3 sequence (DNA): TGTGCCAGCAGTTTACAGGGGGCCGGGGGCACTGAAGCTTTCTTT. Translated: CASSLQGAGGTEAFF. The chain carries TRBV7-8 and TRBJ1-1; 9 positions match TRBD1. This CDR3 has 15 residues. The V gene end was trimmed by 6 bases and the J gene end by 4 bases; junction bases not matched to a gene: 9. Germline CDR1 and CDR2: SGHVS and FQNEAQ.

The chain links TRBV7-3 to TRBJ2-3; weak D call: TRBD2 (5 bases). Germline V gene sequence: CDR1 SGHTA, CDR2 FQGTGA. The CDR3 totals 12 residues. The V end was cut by 2 bases, the J end by 8 bases, with 8 bases between. CDR3 region: CASSLVEGTQYF. As DNA, the CDR3 is TGTGCCAGCAGCTTAGTTGAGGGTACGCAGTATTTT.

The chain carries TRBV30 and TRBJ1-5; TRBD1 matches at 8 bases. The V gene end was trimmed by 6 bases and the J gene end by 10 bases; junction bases not matched to a gene: 11. This CDR3 contains 13 residues. Germline CDR1 reads GTSNPN; CDR2 reads SVGIG (reference sequence). CDR3 amino acids: CACPGGILGPQHF. In DNA, the CDR3 is TGTGCCTGCCCAGGGGGCATATTAGGTCCCCAGCATTTT.

With respect to this clone: This sample also contains other DNA sequences that code for the same CDR3. The gene calls are TRBV29-1 and TRBJ1-1; D ambiguous. The CDR3 length is 12 residues. The germline V gene encodes CDR1 SQVTM and CDR2 ANQGSEA. Between the trimmed V and J ends, which lost 4 bases and 2 bases, there was a span of 8 bases. The CDR3 DNA sequence: TGCAGCGTTGTCAGAGGCAACACTGAAGCTTTCTTT. Its protein product is CSVVRGNTEAFF.

This sequence joins TRBV19 and TRBJ2-1; maybe TRBD2 (5 bases). This CDR3 contains 14 residues. V dropped 1 base and J dropped 3 bases, with 7 bases sitting between them. Per the germline V gene, CDR1 is LNHDA and CDR2 is SQIVND (reference sequence). CDR3 sequence reads: CASSIVEGYNEQFF. CDR3 in DNA: TGTGCCAGTAGTATAGTTGAGGGCTACAATGAGCAGTTCTTC.

The CDR3 DNA follows: TGTGCCAGCAGGTCTGGGCCTAATTCACCCCTCCACTTT. It specifies CASRSGPNSPLHF. V gene TRBV6-5 combines with J gene TRBJ1-6; the D is unclear. Per the germline V gene, CDR1 is MNHEY and CDR2 is SVGAGI. The CDR3 runs 13 residues. V was trimmed by 6 bases and J by 6 bases, leaving 9 bases between them.

The chain joins TRBV6-9 to TRBJ2-3, with D possibly matching TRBD1 (6 bases). The CDR3 runs to 16 residues. The germline gives CDR1 MNHGY, CDR2 SVAAGI. With 2 bases removed from V and 0 bases from J, the gap between germline ends came to 12 bases. CDR3 in amino acids: CASSYPGDPSTDTQYF. The CDR3 coding sequence is TGTGCCAGCAGTTATCCAGGGGACCCTAGCACAGATACGCAGTATTTT.

The genes are TRBV6-1 and TRBJ2-1; D not resolved. Germline lookup yields CDR1 MNHNS and CDR2 SASEGT. V dropped 2 bases and J dropped 0 bases, with 8 bases sitting between them. The CDR3 is 15 amino acids. CDR3 amino acids: CASSESLSSYNEQFF. For the CDR3, the DNA is TGTGCCAGCAGTGAATCTTTGAGCTCCTACAATGAGCAGTTCTTC.

The V and J genes are TRBV6-2 or TRBV6-3 and TRBJ1-6; TRBD1 agrees at 11 bases. The CDR3 length is 17 residues. The J segment lost 11 bases and the V segment lost 2 bases, leaving 11 bases of the junction unmatched. Germline values: CDR1 MNHEY, CDR2 SVGEGT. CDR3 amino acids: CASSYVRGTGGFAPLHF. CDR3 bases: TGTGCCAGCAGTTACGTCAGGGGGACAGGGGGTTTCGCACCCCTCCACTTT.

V and J are TRBV12-3 or TRBV12-4 and TRBJ2-5; 10 nucleotides align to TRBD1. There are 13 residues in the CDR3. Trimming took 4 bases from V and 5 from J; bases not matched to a gene: 1. CDR3 sequence reads: CASSWDRGETQYF. DNA of the CDR3: TGTGCCAGCAGTTGGGACAGGGGCGAGACCCAGTACTTC.

The chain has TRBV12-3 or TRBV12-4 and TRBJ2-7, with D tentatively TRBD1 (6 bases). Trimming removed 3 bases from V and 3 bases from J, with 9 bases in between. CDR3 size: 13 residues. CDR3 nucleotides: TGTGCCAGCAGTTTGGGGACATTCTACGAGCAGTACTTC. It specifies CASSLGTFYEQYF.

The chain recombines TRBV19 with TRBJ2-6, with 8 bases identical to TRBD1. In germline, CDR1 is LNHDA, CDR2 SQIVND (reference sequence). This CDR3 is 15 amino acids long. The ends lost 10 bases at V and 2 bases at J; junction bases unmatched: 7. The CDR3 protein is CATRVDRAGANVLTF. Here the CDR3 DNA reads TGTGCCACCAGGGTGGACAGGGCTGGGGCCAACGTCCTGACTTTC.

This clone turned up a few times. Other DNA sequences in this sample translate to the same CDR3. The chain combines TRBV10-3 with TRBJ1-1, with 7 bases lining up with TRBD1. J was trimmed by 4 bases and V by 3 bases; bases with no gene match: 2. Germline CDR1 ENHRY, CDR2 SYGVKD. The length of the CDR3 is 13 residues. The CDR3 reads CAISDQGGTEAFF. CDR3 nucleotide sequence: TGTGCCATCAGTGATCAGGGGGGCACTGAAGCTTTCTTT.

The CDR3 DNA reads TGTGCCAGCAGTTCTGGGGCCTTCCCTGGCAGGGTGAACACTGAAGCTTTCTTT. Its protein product is CASSSGAFPGRVNTEAFF. The gene calls are TRBV27 and TRBJ1-1, with a weak D call TRBD1 (5 bases). The CDR3 is 18 amino acids. The germline V and J ends were trimmed by 4 bases and 0 bases, with 21 bases remaining between them. Germline V CDR1 and CDR2: MNHEY, SMNVEV (reference sequence).

V and J are TRBV9 and TRBJ1-2; D possibly corresponds to TRBD1 (5 bases). V lost 6 bases and J 4 bases, leaving 13 bases between the germline ends. Germline CDR1 and CDR2: SGDLS and YYNGEE. CDR3 length: 13 residues. Here the CDR3 reads CASKDQGPYGYTF. The DNA for the CDR3 is TGTGCCAGCAAAGATCAGGGTCCCTATGGCTACACCTTC.

V usage is TRBV19 and J usage is TRBJ1-4; unclear D gene. The CDR3 is made up of 13 amino acids. V was trimmed by 6 bases and J by 4 bases, leaving 9 bases between them. In germline, CDR1 is LNHDA, CDR2 SQIVND (reference sequence). The CDR3 sequence is CASRAQNNEKLFF. The CDR3 coding sequence is TGTGCCAGTAGGGCCCAGAATAATGAAAAACTGTTTTTT.

V usage is TRBV5-1 and J usage is TRBJ2-5; TRBD2 aligns across 11 bases. V shed 1 base and J 4 bases; nucleotides not matched to a gene: 3. In germline, CDR1 is SGHRS, CDR2 YFSETQ. The CDR3 consists of 15 residues. The CDR3: CASSLTSGGGETQYF. The CDR3 region has the DNA TGCGCCAGCAGCTTGACTAGCGGGGGCGGAGAGACCCAGTACTTC.

This clone was counted between two and nine times. The gene calls are TRBV7-9 and TRBJ1-1; no firm D call. CDR1 SEHNR and CDR2 FQNEAQ come from the germline V gene (reference sequence). The CDR3 runs to 11 residues. The germline V and J ends were trimmed by 3 bases and 7 bases, with 6 bases remaining between them. CDR3 sequence (DNA): TGTGCCAGCAGCTTTGAGGGTGAAGCTTTCTTT. This translates into CASSFEGEAFF.